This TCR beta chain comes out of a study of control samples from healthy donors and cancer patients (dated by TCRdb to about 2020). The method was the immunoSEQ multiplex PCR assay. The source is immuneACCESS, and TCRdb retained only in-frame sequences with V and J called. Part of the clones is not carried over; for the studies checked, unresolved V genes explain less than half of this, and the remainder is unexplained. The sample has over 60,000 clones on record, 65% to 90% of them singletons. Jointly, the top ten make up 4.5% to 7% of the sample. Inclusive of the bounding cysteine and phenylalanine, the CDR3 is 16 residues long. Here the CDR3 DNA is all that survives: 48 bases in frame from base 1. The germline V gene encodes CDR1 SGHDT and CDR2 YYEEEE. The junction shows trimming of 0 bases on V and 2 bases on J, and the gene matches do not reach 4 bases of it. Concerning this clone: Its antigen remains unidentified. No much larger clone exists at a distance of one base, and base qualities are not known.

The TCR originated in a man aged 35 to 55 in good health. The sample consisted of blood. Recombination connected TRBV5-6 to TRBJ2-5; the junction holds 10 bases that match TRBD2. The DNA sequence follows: TGTGCCAGCAGCTTGGATCGGACTAGCGGACAAGAGACCCAGTACTTC. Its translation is CASSLDRTSGQETQYF.